The T cell receptor beta chain described here comes from a study of blood T cell repertoires in COVID-19. Study summary: Spain, Italy and the United States supplied samples that represented acute and convalescent COVID-19. PBMCs, B-cell-depleted T cells, or T cells provided the cDNA or gDNA that made up the material.

In the authors' workflow: The authors estimated nucleated cell counts from reference gene primer amplification. Sequencing used immunoSEQ multiplex PCR; TCRdb keeps in-frame clones, though not all of them. V, J and clone size are those of that table, while D and trimming were read from the DNA. This table holds fewer than 80,000 clones, 90% found once. The sequence came from a human donor in a cohort sampled during active COVID-19. The specimen was peripheral blood.

In DNA, the CDR3 is TGTGCCAGCAGCTTAGATTCCGGGGGGGCCTCAGATACGCAGTATTTT. Its protein product is CASSLDSGGASDTQYF. The chain is built from TRBV7-8 and TRBJ2-3; TRBD2 aligns across 8 bases. There are 16 residues in the CDR3. The germline V gene has CDR1 SGHVS and CDR2 FQNEAQ. V trimming: 1 base; J trimming: 4 bases; junction bases outside the gene matches: 7.